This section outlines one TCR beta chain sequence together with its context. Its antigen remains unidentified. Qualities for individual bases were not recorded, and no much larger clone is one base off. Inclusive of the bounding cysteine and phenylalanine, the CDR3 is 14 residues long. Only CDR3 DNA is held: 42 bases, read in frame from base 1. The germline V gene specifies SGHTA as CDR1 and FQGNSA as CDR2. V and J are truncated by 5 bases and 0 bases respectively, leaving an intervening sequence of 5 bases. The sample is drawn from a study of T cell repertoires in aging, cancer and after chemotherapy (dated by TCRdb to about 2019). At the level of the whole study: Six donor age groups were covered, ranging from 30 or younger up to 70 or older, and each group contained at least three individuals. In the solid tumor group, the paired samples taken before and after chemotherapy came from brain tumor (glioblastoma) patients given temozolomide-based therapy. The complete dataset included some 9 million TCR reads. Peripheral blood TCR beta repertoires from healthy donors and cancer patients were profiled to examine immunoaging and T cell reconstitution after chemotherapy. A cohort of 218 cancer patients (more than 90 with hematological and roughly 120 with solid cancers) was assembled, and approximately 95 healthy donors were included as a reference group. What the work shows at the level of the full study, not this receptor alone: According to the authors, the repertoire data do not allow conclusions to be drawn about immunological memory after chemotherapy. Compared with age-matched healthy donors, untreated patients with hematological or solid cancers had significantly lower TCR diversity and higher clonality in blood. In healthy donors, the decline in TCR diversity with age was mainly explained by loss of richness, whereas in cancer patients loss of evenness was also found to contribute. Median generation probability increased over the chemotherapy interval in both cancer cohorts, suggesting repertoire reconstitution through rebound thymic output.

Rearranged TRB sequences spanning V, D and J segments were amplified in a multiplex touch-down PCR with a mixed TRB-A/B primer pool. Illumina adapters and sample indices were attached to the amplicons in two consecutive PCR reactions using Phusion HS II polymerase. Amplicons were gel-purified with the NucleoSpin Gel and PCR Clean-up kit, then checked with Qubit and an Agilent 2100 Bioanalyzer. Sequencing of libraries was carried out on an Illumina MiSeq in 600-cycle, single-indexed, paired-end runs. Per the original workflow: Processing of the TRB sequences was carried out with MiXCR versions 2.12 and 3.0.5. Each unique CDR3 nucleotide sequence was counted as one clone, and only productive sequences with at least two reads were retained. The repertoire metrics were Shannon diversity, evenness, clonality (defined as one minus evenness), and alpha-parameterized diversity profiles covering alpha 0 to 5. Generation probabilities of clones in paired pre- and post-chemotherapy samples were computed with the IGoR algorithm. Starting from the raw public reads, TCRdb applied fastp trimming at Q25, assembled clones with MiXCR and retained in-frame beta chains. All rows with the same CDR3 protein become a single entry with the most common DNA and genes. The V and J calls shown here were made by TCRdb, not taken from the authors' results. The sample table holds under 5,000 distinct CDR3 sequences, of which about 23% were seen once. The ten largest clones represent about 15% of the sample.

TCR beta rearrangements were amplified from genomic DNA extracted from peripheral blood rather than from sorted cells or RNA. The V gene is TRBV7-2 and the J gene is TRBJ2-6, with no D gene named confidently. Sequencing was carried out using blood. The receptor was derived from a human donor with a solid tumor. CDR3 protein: CASSGFSGANVLTF. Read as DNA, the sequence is TGTGCCAGCAGCGGATTCTCTGGGGCCAACGTCCTGACTTTC.